This T cell receptor beta chain derives from a study of cytomegalovirus exposure and HLA in healthy donors. The study's findings and limits: Across donors, most TCRs were seen rarely, yet some public ones were widespread.

In regard to this clone: Its antigen is unknown.

The primer mix had 60 Vbeta and 13 Jbeta primers. Some clones are missing from TCRdb's copy, which holds only in-frame ones; the method was immunoSEQ multiplex PCR. Listed are around 35,000 clones; about 1.9% falls within the top ten. In germline, CDR1 is MNHEY, CDR2 SVGAGI. Trimming pared 2 bases from V and 0 bases from J, leaving 4 bases between. The CDR3 covers 13 residues. The source material was PBMCs. V gene TRBV6-5 combines with J gene TRBJ1-1; D gene unclear. This receptor was taken from a woman in her thirties or forties in good health and CMV-seropositive. CDR3 sequence reads: CASSYRVNTEAFF. Here the CDR3 DNA reads TGTGCCAGCAGTTACCGTGTGAACACTGAAGCTTTCTTT.